The 22 T cell receptor beta chains in this list originate from one sample, sequenced in a study of cytomegalovirus exposure and HLA in healthy donors. Method: immunoSEQ multiplex PCR; TCRdb's copy keeps in-frame clones and lacks some. The sample records around 200,000 clones, roughly 80% being singletons. The sample taken for sequencing was PBMCs. The receptors were gathered from a young woman in good health and CMV-seropositive.

This chain links TRBV4-2 with TRBJ2-3, with TRBD1 matching over 9 bases. This CDR3 has 16 amino acids. The V and J ends lost 8 bases and 8 bases, in that order; junction bases with no gene match: 17. Per the germline V gene, CDR1 is LGHNA and CDR2 is YNFKEQ. CDR3 sequence reads: CASSPGTGPLNATQYF. DNA for the CDR3: TGTGCCAGCTCACCGGGGACAGGGCCACTGAACGCTACGCAGTATTTT.

The chain links TRBV4-3 to TRBJ1-1; D is unclear. CDR1 LGHNA and CDR2 YSLEER come from the germline V gene. V gave up 0 bases and J gave up 1 base, with 12 bases separating them. This CDR3 spans 16 amino acids. The CDR3 DNA follows: TGCGCCAGCAGCCAAGATCTTAGTTCTGCGAACACTGAAGCTTTCTTT. It is translated as CASSQDLSSANTEAFF.

The genes are TRBV9 and TRBJ2-3, with TRBD2 matching over 12 bases. The germline V gene has CDR1 SGDLS and CDR2 YYNGEE. V lost 3 bases and J lost 0; bases outside the gene matches: 8. The CDR3 spans 18 residues. CDR3 in DNA: TGTGCCAGCAGCGCCCCACTAGCGGGGGGCCTTAGCACAGATACGCAGTATTTT. Translating gives CASSAPLAGGLSTDTQYF.

The chain is built from TRBV19 and TRBJ1-2, with D unclear. V was cut by 8 bases and J by 4 bases, with 14 bases left in between. The CDR3 is 13 amino acids. The V gene's germline CDR1 is LNHDA and CDR2 SQIVND (reference sequence). In DNA, the CDR3 is TGTGCCAGTTCTAAGGTTGAGGGCTATGGCTACACCTTC. This translates into CASSKVEGYGYTF.

V and J are TRBV7-8 and TRBJ2-7; D is unclear. Germline CDR1 is SGHVS and CDR2 is FQNEAQ. Trimming took off 1 base at V and 2 bases at J, with 6 bases between the two ends. This CDR3 spans 13 amino acids. DNA of the CDR3: TGTGCCAGCAGCTTAGGCGGTCCCTACGAGCAGTACTTC. Translation: CASSLGGPYEQYF. Variable domain in full (rest from reference TRBV7-8 and TRBJ2-7): GAGVSQSPRYKVAKRGQDVALRCDPISGHVSLFWYQQALGQGPEFLTYFQNEAQLDKSGLPSDRFFAERPEGSVSTLKIQRTQQEDSAVYLCASSLGGPYEQYFGPGTRLTVT.

The V and J genes are TRBV5-1 and TRBJ2-1, with 11 positions matching TRBD2. There are 15 residues in the CDR3. CDR1 is SGHRS, CDR2 YFSETQ, per germline. Germline trimming cut 5 bases from V and 5 bases from J; bases unmatched to any gene: 6. The CDR3 region has the DNA TGCGCCAGCAGATCCATAGCGGGGGGGAACAATGAGCAGTTCTTC. Its translation is CASRSIAGGNNEQFF.

This chain connects TRBV25-1 to TRBJ2-1, with D perhaps TRBD2 (5 bases). Trimming took 3 bases from V and 3 from J, leaving 9 bases between them. Germline assignment: CDR1 MGHDK and CDR2 SYGVNS. The CDR3 sequence is 14 residues long. The CDR3: CASSDTRFYNEQFF. The CDR3 DNA sequence: TGTGCCAGCAGTGACACTAGATTCTACAATGAGCAGTTCTTC.

The rearrangement joins TRBV18 to TRBJ1-1; tentatively, D is TRBD1 (5 bases). This CDR3 region has 13 residues. Germline values: CDR1 KGHSH, CDR2 LQKENI. Trimming pared 3 bases from V and 8 bases from J, leaving 13 bases between. This chain's CDR3 is CASSPGGAGEAFF. In DNA form, the CDR3 reads TGTGCCAGCTCACCTGGAGGGGCAGGGGAAGCTTTCTTT.

The chain uses TRBV4-3 and TRBJ2-5, with TRBD2 matching 9 bases. The CDR3 totals 16 residues. With 3 bases clipped from V and 5 bases from J, the junction kept 10 bases outside the gene matches. CDR1 and CDR2 (germline): LGHNA, YSLEER. CDR3 nucleotide sequence: TGCGCCAGCAGCCAGGCTAGCGGGGTCGTAAGGGAGACCCAGTACTTC. It yields the protein CASSQASGVVRETQYF.

This chain connects TRBV5-8 to TRBJ2-7, with D possibly matching TRBD1 (5 bases). CDR3 length: 15 residues. Trimming pared 2 bases from V and 2 bases from J, leaving 14 bases between. Germline V gene sequence: CDR1 SGHTS, CDR2 YDEGEE. The CDR3 here is CASSFRTQGTYEQYF. CDR3 DNA: TGTGCCAGCAGCTTCCGGACGCAGGGCACCTACGAGCAGTACTTC.

This sequence joins TRBV5-6 and TRBJ1-1, with D hard to call. V shed 1 base and J shed 0 bases, with 13 bases lying between them. The CDR3 spans 16 residues. CDR1 is SGHDT, CDR2 YYEEEE, per germline. The CDR3 DNA follows: TGTGCCAGCAGCTTGTACCGATCGGGGTTGAACACTGAAGCTTTCTTT. This translates into CASSLYRSGLNTEAFF.

This clone has more than one count but fewer than ten. This chain connects TRBV5-8 to TRBJ1-1, with no clear D. Looked up from germline, CDR1 is SGHTS and CDR2 is YDEGEE. The length of the CDR3 is 12 residues. Trimming left V 2 bases short and J 0 bases short, with 2 bases between. CDR3 residues: CASSFMNTEAFF. The CDR3 region has the DNA TGTGCCAGCAGCTTTATGAACACTGAAGCTTTCTTT.

This rearrangement joins TRBV19 to TRBJ1-1; D ambiguous. The CDR3 runs 14 residues. V was clipped by 6 bases and J by 6 bases, with 17 bases between them. CDR1 LNHDA and CDR2 SQIVND come from the germline V gene (reference sequence). CDR3 region: CASSQNPGGPEAFF. CDR3 nucleotide sequence: TGTGCCAGTAGCCAGAACCCGGGAGGGCCTGAAGCTTTCTTT.

In DNA form, the CDR3 reads TGCGCCAGCAGCCAACGTCCGGCGGACAGCAATGAAAAACTGTTTTTT. This gives the protein CASSQRPADSNEKLFF. V and J are TRBV4-3 and TRBJ1-4; perhaps TRBD1 as D (6 bases). The V gene's germline CDR1 is LGHNA and CDR2 YSLEER. V shed 2 bases and J shed 5 bases, with 15 bases lying between them. The CDR3 is 16 amino acids.

The rearrangement joins TRBV5-1 to TRBJ2-1; 15 bases agree with TRBD2. Trimming removed 3 bases from V and 1 base from J; junction bases left unmatched: 2. The V gene's germline CDR1 is SGHRS and CDR2 YFSETQ. The CDR3 covers 17 residues. As DNA, the CDR3 is TGCGCCAGCAGCTCGGGACTAGCGGGGGGATCCTACAATGAGCAGTTCTTC. Residues: CASSSGLAGGSYNEQFF.

This sequence joins TRBV16 and TRBJ1-1; TRBD1 matches at 11 bases. The junction had 7 bases not matched to a gene; V was cut back by 4 bases and J by 6 bases. This CDR3 contains 15 residues. The germline V gene encodes CDR1 KGHSY and CDR2 FQNENV. CDR3 protein: CASSPPGTGGPEAFF. The CDR3 region has the DNA TGTGCCAGCAGCCCCCCCGGGACAGGGGGGCCTGAAGCTTTCTTT.

The V and J genes are TRBV6-5 and TRBJ2-5; possible D gene TRBD2, 6 bases. The ends were cut back, 8 bases at V and 1 base at J, with 14 bases in the middle. The CDR3 is 14 amino acids. In germline, CDR1 is MNHEY, CDR2 SVGAGI. The DNA for the CDR3 is TGTGCCAGCGGTAACCGGGGACTCCAAGAGACCCAGTACTTC. The encoded protein is CASGNRGLQETQYF.

The V call is TRBV29-1, the J call TRBJ1-2; D unclear. The germline V and J ends were trimmed by 4 bases and 4 bases, with 10 bases remaining between them. Germline CDR1 reads SQVTM; CDR2 reads ANQGSEA. The CDR3 runs 12 residues. CDR3 coding DNA: TGCAGCGTTGGGTCACAGTCCTATGGCTACACCTTC. It translates to CSVGSQSYGYTF.

The genes are TRBV6-1 and TRBJ2-2, with D unclear. The germline V gene encodes CDR1 MNHNS and CDR2 SASEGT. The CDR3 is 16 amino acids. V dropped 0 bases and J dropped 0 bases, with 8 bases sitting between them. The CDR3 nucleotides are TGTGCCAGCAGTGAAGCTTGGAGCTCGAACACCGGGGAGCTGTTTTTT. It translates to CASSEAWSSNTGELFF.

Concerning this clone: This sample includes further DNA sequences coding for the same CDR3. V gene TRBV5-6 combines with J gene TRBJ1-1; D ambiguous. With 4 bases removed from V and 7 bases from J, the gap between germline ends came to 8 bases. The CDR3 has 11 residues. Germline CDR1 and CDR2: SGHDT and YYEEEE. CDR3 loop: CASSLAREAFF. CDR3 sequence (DNA): TGTGCCAGCAGCCTAGCACGTGAAGCTTTCTTT.

This clone was seen only a few times. The rearrangement joins TRBV6-1 to TRBJ2-5, with a weak D call TRBD2 (6 bases). The germline V gene has CDR1 MNHNS and CDR2 SASEGT. The CDR3 totals 15 residues. V shed 1 base and J shed 4 bases, with 13 bases lying between them. The CDR3 region is CASSEGVGGLETQYF. In DNA, the CDR3 is TGTGCCAGCAGTGAAGGTGTGGGGGGTTTAGAGACCCAGTACTTC.

Comment on this clone: This may stem from a read error, because a much larger clone lies one nucleotide away. This chain connects TRBV6-1 to TRBJ2-3; 12 bases line up with TRBD2. V shed 2 bases and J 4 bases; nucleotides not matched to a gene: 1. The CDR3 is 15 amino acids. In germline, CDR1 is MNHNS, CDR2 SASEGT. The CDR3 coding sequence is TGTGCCAGCAGTGAACTAGCGGGGGGGCCAGATACGCAGTATTTT. It yields the protein CASSELAGGPDTQYF.